Here is one T cell receptor beta chain with its context. TCRdb keeps only in-frame clones here, not all; method: immunoSEQ multiplex PCR. The table shows roughly 500,000 clones, with more than 75% occurring only once. The CDR3 is 18 amino acids. Germline V gene data show CDR1 as SGHVS and CDR2 as FQNEAQ. V shed 7 bases, J shed 2 bases, and the junction held 17 bases outside the gene matches. This record belongs to a study of shared clonotypes between healthy human individuals. All donors qualified as healthy HIV-negative adults and had experienced no recent acute infections or vaccinations. Nashville, Tennessee was home to all donors, each a Caucasian adult.

The TCR comes from a woman aged 40 to 55 in good health. Some clones in this sample may be carry-over from other donors' samples. Material: PBMCs. The gene calls are TRBV7-8 and TRBJ2-3, with 8 bases matching TRBD1. In DNA form, the CDR3 reads TGTGCCAGCATCCTTCCGCCTCTGACAGGGGCCATCACAGATACGCAGTATTTT. Its translation is CASILPPLTGAITDTQYF.